This record looks at one TCR beta chain sequence and its context. Its antigen remains unidentified. The entry originates in a study of immune evolution from preneoplasia to lung adenocarcinoma. Overall study context: HLA loss of heterozygosity: about 7% AIS, around 16% MIA, roughly 30% ADC, none AAH. Broader study findings: From normal lung to invasive adenocarcinoma, top clone frequencies appeared to decrease. Normal lung had highest clonality; later lesions appeared denser, more diverse.

Germline V lookup: CDR1 SGDLS, CDR2 YYNGEE. This CDR3 is 14 amino acids long. The V and J ends lost 4 bases and 5 bases, in that order; junction bases with no gene match: 3. Sequencing was performed with immunoSEQ multiplex PCR; in TCRdb, only in-frame clones are kept and a portion is missing. The sample has about 16,000 clones; 86% are singletons. Two lung cancer pathologists independently confirmed each histologic diagnosis. This TCR derives from a person aged 65 to 85 with invasive lung adenocarcinoma. Sequencing used FFPE invasive lung adenocarcinoma tissue. The rearrangement links TRBV9 to TRBJ2-1; 10 bases are shared with TRBD2. CDR3 sequence reads: CASSLGTSDNEQFF. The CDR3 DNA sequence: TGTGCCAGCAGCCTCGGGACTAGCGACAATGAGCAGTTCTTC.